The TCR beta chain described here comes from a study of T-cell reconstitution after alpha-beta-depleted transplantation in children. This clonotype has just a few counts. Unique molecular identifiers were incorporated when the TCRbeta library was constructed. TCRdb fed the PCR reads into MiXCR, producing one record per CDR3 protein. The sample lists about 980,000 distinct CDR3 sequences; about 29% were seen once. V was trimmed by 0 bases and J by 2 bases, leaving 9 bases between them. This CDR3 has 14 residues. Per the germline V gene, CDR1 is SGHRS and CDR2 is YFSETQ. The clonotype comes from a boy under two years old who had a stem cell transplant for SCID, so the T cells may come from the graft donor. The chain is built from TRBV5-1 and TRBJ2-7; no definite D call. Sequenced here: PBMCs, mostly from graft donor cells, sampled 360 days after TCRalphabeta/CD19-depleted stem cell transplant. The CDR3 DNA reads TGCGCCAGCAGCTTGGAGCCTTCTGCCTACGAGCAGTACTTC. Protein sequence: CASSLEPSAYEQYF.